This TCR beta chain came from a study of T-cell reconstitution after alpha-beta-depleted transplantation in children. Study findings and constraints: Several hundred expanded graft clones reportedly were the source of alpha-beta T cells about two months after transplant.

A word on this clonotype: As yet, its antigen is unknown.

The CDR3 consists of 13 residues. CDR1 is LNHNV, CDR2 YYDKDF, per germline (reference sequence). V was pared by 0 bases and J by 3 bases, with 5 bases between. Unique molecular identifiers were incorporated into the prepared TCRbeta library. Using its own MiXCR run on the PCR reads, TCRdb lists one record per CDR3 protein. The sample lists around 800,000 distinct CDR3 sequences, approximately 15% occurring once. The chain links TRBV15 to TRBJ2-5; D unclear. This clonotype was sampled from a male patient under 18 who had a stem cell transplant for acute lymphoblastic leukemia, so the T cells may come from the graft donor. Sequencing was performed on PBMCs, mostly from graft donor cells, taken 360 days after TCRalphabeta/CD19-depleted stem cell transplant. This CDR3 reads CATSRDREETQYF. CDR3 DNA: TGTGCCACCAGCAGAGATAGGGAAGAGACCCAGTACTTC.